This is a list of T cell receptor beta chains from one sample in a study of spatial heterogeneity in lung cancer. TCRdb ran MiXCR on the 5' RACE reads and lists one entry per CDR3 protein. The sample lists 40,000 to 50,000 distinct CDR3 sequences, roughly a tenth occurring once. The sample was PBMCs, taken at follow-up. Receptors originate from a female donor with early-stage non-small cell lung cancer. Each CDR3 is given without its conserved first and last residue. A D gene is named only where the DNA matches it firmly.

>TRBV9|NA
ASSFPGGGETQY
>TRBV6-6|NA
ASSYLDNTEAF
>TRBV7-9|TRBD1
ASSSSTGDEQY
>TRBV7-7|TRBD1
ASSPGTGGPGELF
>TRBV12-3/TRBV12-4|TRBD2
ASNRPGGPNTGELF
>TRBV10-2|NA
ASSETGEEH
>TRBV5-1|TRBD1
ASSYTPTGNYGYT
>TRBV12-3/TRBV12-4|NA
ASSLAAPYEQY
>TRBV28|TRBD1
ASSYTGAGNQPQH
>TRBV20-1|NA
SARSDGLYQETQY
>TRBV2|TRBD1
ASSDRGAGNTIY
>TRBV4-2|NA
ASSQEDRARRAEAF
>TRBV29-1|TRBD1
SVGGTGGTGELF
>TRBV19|NA
ASSIENQPQH
>TRBV7-6|NA
ASSFRDGYNEQF
>TRBV5-5|NA
ASSLAPGTIYGYT
>TRBV10-2|NA
ASGVNYNEQF
>TRBV2|NA
ASGRRETQY
>TRBV3-2|NA
ASSQLPGLAGGPDTQY
>TRBV7-2|NA
ASSPVPAPIY
>TRBV18|NA
ASSPSGGGTEAF
>TRBV9|TRBD2
ASSVALAGLQNNEQF
>TRBV27|NA
ASSWTAPNEKLF
>TRBV6-4|TRBD1
ASSTTLQGIVV
>TRBV7-9|TRBD2
ASSLVWREEETQY
>TRBV6-2/TRBV6-3|TRBD2
ASRGRTSGALQETQY
>TRBV5-1|TRBD1
ASSISTGLNEQF
>TRBV5-4|NA
ASRLDNNTGELF
>TRBV2|NA
ASSQDRTTNEKLF
>TRBV20-1|TRBD2
SARDRTSGGVPEQY
>TRBV5-5|TRBD2
ASKAGGRTDTQY
>TRBV7-2|TRBD2
ASRRTGTSMGNEQF
>TRBV20-1|NA
SANPVGSQETQY
>TRBV20-1|NA
SARLSGVRTGELF
>TRBV6-1|NA
ASSRDGGAQY
>TRBV2|NA
ASADISTNEKLF
>TRBV7-6|NA
ASRNSSYEQY
>TRBV20-1|TRBD1
SAASRGGPYGYT
>TRBV10-3|TRBD1
AIWDTGQGAYEQY
>TRBV3-1|NA
ASSQNPLGAYEQY
>TRBV6-1|NA
ASSDSRGRVGPPQH
>TRBV4-2|NA
ASSQAGFSYEQY
>TRBV30|NA
AWSVSGFGEQF
>TRBV5-1|NA
ASSLAVGYEQY
>TRBV29-1|NA
SVGLDNTGELF
>TRBV11-3|NA
ASSPGGSRSYEQY
>TRBV2|NA
ASSEGSPGELF
>TRBV2|NA
ASSYTDTQY
>TRBV14|TRBD1
ASSRVGGRGSTEAF